This T cell receptor (beta chain) was sequenced in a study of control samples from healthy donors and cancer patients. Germline CDR1 and CDR2: MDHEN and SYDVKM. There are 11 residues in the CDR3. Between the trimmed V and J ends, which lost 8 bases and 3 bases, there was a span of 8 bases. This clone showed up just once. Generated by immunoSEQ multiplex PCR, the TCRdb table keeps only in-frame clones and is missing some. This table holds 100,000 to 150,000 clones, roughly 90% found once. The clonotype originates from a man in his late teens or twenties in good health. The chain links TRBV28 to TRBJ2-7; D gene ambiguous. The sample consisted of blood. CDR3 amino acids: CASGWGYEQYV. In DNA, the CDR3 is TGTGCCAGCGGGTGGGGCTACGAGCAGTACGTC.